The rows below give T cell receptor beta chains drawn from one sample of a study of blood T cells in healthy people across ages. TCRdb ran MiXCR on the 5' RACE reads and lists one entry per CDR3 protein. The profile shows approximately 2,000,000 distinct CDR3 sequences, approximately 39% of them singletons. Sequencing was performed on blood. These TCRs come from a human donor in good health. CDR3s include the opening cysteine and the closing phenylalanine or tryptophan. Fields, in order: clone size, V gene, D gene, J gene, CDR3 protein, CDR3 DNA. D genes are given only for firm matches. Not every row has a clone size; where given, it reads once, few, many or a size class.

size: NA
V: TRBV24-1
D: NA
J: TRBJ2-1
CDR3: CATSDPPRDEQFF
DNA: TGTGCCACCAGTGATCCCCCTAGGGATGAGCAGTTCTTC

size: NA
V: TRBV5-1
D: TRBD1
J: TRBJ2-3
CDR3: CASSETGAVTDTQYF
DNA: TGCGCCAGCAGCGAAACAGGGGCAGTCACAGATACGCAGTATTTT

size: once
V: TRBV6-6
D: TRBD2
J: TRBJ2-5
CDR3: CASRHRLAGQETQYF
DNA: TGTGCCAGCAGGCACCGACTAGCGGGGCAAGAGACCCAGTACTTC

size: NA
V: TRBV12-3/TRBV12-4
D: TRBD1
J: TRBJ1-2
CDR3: CASSCAGGRVGGYTF
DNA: TGTGCCAGCAGCTGTGCAGGGGGCAGAGTTGGGGGCTACACCTTC

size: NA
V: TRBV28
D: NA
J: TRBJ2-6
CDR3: CASSRHRSSGANVLTF
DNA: TGTGCCAGCAGTCGACACCGGAGCTCTGGGGCCAACGTCCTGACTTTC

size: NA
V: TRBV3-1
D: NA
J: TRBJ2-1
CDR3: CASSQQGPSSANEQFF
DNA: TGTGCCAGCAGCCAGCAAGGACCCTCCAGCGCCAATGAGCAGTTCTTC

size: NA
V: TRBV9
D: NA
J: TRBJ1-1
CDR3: CASSAPPGSYRGRGRTEAFF
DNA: TGTGCCAGCAGCGCGCCCCCAGGGAGTTATAGGGGCCGCGGGCGCACTGAAGCTTTCTTT

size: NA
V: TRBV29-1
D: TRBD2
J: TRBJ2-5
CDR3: CSLETSGETQYF
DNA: TGCAGCCTCGAGACTAGCGGGGAGACCCAGTACTTC

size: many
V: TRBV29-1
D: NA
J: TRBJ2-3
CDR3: CSATTVADTQYF
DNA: TGCAGCGCTACGACGGTAGCAGATACGCAGTATTTT

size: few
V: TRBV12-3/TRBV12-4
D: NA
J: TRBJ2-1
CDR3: CASIHKSAGEQFF
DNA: TGTGCCAGCATTCACAAGTCGGCGGGAGAGCAGTTCTTC

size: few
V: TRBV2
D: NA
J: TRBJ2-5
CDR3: CASSFFEETQYF
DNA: TGTGCCAGCAGTTTCTTCGAAGAGACCCAGTACTTC

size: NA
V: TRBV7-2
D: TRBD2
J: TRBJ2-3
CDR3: CASSLVAGGTSDTQYF
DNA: TGTGCCAGCAGCTTGGTAGCGGGGGGTACGTCAGATACGCAGTATTTT

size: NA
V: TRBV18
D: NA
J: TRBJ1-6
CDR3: CASSPDFSPLHF
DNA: TGTGCCAGCTCACCCGACTTTTCACCCCTCCACTTT

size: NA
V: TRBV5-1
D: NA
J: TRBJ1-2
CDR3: CASREADYYGYTF
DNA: TGCGCCAGCAGAGAGGCAGATTACTATGGCTACACCTTC

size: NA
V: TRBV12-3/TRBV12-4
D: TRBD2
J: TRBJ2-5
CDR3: CASSFIGGAVGETQYF
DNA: TGTGCCAGCAGTTTTATCGGGGGGGCTGTCGGAGAGACCCAGTACTTC

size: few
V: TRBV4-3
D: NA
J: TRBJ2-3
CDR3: CASSLLYAGNTQYF
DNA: TGCGCCAGCAGCCTCCTCTATGCCGGGAATACGCAGTATTTT

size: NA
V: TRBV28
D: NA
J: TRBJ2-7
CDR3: CASKTSFRDWDGEQYF
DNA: TGTGCCAGCAAAACAAGCTTCCGGGACTGGGATGGCGAGCAGTACTTC

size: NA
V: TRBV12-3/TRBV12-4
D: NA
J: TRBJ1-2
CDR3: CASSSQGGARVINYGYTF
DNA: TGTGCCAGCAGCTCCCAGGGAGGGGCGAGGGTGATCAACTATGGCTACACCTTC

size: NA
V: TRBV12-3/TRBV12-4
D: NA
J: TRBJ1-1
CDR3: CASSPPPNQNTEAFF
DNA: TGTGCCAGCAGTCCGCCCCCAAACCAGAACACTGAAGCTTTCTTT

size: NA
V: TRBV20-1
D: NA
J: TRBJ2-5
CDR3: CSARISRGAVLSETQYF
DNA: TGCAGTGCTAGGATATCGCGTGGGGCCGTCTTATCAGAGACCCAGTACTTC